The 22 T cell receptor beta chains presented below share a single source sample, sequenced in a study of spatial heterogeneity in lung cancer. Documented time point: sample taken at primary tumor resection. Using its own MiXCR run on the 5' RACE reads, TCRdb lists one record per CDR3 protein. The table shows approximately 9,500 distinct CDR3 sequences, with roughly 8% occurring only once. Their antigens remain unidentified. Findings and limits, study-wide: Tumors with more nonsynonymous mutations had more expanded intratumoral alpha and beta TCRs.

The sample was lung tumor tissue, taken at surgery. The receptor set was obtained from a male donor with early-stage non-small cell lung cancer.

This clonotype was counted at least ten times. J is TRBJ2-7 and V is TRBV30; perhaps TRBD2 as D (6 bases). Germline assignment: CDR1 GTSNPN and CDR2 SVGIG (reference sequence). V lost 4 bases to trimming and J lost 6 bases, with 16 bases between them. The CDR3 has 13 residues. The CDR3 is CAWKPPQRVEQYF. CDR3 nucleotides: TGTGCCTGGAAACCGCCTCAGCGGGTCGAGCAGTACTTC.

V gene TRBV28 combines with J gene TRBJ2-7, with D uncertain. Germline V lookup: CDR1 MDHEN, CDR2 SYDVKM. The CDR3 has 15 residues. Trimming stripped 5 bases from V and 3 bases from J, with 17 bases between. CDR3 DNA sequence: TGTGCCAGCAGTGGTCCGGGCCGCCAGAGCTACGAGCAGTACTTC. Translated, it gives CASSGPGRQSYEQYF. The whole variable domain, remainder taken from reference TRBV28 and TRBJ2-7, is DVKVTQSSRYLVKRTGEKVFLECVQDMDHENMFWYRQDPGLGLRLIYFSYDVKMKEKGDIPEGYSVSREKKERFSLILESASTNQTSMYLCASSGPGRQSYEQYFGPGTRLTVT.

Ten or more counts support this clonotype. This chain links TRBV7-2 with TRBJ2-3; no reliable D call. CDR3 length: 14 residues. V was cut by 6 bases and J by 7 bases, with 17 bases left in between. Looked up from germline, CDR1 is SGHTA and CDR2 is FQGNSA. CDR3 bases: TGTGCCAGCAGTCAAGCACGAGGAAGGAATACGCAGTATTTT. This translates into CASSQARGRNTQYF.

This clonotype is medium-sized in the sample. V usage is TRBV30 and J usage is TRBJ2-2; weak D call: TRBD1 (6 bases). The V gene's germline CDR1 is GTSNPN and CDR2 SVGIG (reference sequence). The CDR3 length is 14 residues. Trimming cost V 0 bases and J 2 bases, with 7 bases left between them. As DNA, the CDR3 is TGTGCCTGGAGTGTAGGGGGAAACACCGGGGAGCTGTTTTTT. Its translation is CAWSVGGNTGELFF.

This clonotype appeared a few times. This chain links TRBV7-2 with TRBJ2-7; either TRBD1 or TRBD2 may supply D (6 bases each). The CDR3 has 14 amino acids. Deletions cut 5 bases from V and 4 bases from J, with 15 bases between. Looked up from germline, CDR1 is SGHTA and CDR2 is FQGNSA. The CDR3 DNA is TGTGCCAGCAGCCCGGGGGCGGTAGGTTACGAGCAGTACTTC. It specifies CASSPGAVGYEQYF.

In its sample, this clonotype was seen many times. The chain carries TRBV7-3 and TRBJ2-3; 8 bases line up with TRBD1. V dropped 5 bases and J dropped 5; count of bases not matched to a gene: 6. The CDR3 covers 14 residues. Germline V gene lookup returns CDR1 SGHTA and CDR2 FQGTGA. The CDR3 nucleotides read TGTGCCAGCAGCCCGGGACAGGTGGGAGATACGCAGTATTTT. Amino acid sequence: CASSPGQVGDTQYF.

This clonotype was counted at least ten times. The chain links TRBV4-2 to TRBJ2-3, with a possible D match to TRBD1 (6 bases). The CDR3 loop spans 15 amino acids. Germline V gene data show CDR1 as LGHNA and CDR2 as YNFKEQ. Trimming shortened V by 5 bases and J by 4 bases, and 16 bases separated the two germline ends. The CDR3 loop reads CASSSLVPGADTQYF. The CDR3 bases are TGTGCCAGCAGCTCTCTAGTCCCAGGGGCAGATACGCAGTATTTT.

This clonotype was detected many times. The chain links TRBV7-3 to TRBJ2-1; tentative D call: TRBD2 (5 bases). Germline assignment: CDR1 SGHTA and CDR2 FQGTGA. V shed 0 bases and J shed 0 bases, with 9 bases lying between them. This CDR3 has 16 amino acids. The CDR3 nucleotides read TGTGCCAGCAGCTTAACGGGAGCTAGCTCCTACAATGAGCAGTTCTTC. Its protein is CASSLTGASSYNEQFF.

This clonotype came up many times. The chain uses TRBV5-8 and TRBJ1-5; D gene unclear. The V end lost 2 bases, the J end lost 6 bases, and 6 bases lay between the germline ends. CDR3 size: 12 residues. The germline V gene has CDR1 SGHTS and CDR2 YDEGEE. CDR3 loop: CASSFEGQPQHF. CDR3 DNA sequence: TGTGCCAGCAGCTTCGAAGGTCAGCCCCAGCATTTT.

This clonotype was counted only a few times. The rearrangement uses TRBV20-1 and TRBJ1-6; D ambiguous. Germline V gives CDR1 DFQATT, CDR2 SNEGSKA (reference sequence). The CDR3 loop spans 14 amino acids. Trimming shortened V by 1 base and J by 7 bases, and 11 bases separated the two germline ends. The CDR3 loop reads CSARGSSQNSPLHF. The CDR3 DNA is TGCAGTGCTAGAGGTAGCAGCCAGAATTCACCCCTCCACTTT.

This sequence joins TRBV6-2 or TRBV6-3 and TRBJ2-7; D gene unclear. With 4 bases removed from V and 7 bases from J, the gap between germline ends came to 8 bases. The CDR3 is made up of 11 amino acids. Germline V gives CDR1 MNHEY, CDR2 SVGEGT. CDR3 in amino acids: CASSLSGEQYF. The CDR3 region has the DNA TGTGCCAGCAGTTTGTCCGGGGAGCAGTACTTC.

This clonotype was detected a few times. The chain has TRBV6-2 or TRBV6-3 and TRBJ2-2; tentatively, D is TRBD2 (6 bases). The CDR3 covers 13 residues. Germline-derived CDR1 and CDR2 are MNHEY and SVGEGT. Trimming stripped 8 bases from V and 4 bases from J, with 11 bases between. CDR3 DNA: TGTGCCAGCGGGAATAGCGGCACCGGGGAGCTGTTTTTT. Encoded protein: CASGNSGTGELFF.

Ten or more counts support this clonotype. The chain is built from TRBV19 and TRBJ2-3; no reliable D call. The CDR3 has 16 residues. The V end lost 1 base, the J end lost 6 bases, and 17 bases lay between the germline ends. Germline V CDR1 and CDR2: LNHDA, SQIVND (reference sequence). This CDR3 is CASSIGNNWGSDTQYF. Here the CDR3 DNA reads TGTGCCAGTAGTATAGGCAATAATTGGGGATCGGATACGCAGTATTTT.

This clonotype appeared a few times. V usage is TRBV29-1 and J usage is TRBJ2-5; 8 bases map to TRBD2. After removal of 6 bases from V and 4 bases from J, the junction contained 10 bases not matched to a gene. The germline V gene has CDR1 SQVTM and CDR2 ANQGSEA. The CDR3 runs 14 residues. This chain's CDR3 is CSVVGLLAGETQYF. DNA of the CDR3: TGCAGCGTGGTGGGTTTGCTAGCGGGAGAGACCCAGTACTTC.

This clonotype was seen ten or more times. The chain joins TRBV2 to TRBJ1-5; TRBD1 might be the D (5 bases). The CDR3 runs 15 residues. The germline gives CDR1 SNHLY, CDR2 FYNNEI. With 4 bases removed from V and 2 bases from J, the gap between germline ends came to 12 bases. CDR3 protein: CASSGGEKGNQPQHF. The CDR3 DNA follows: TGTGCCAGCAGTGGGGGGGAAAAGGGCAATCAGCCCCAGCATTTT.

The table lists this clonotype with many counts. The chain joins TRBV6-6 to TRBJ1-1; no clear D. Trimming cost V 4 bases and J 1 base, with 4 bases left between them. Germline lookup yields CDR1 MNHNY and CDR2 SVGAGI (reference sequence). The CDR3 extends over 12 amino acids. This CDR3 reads CASSSWNTEAFF. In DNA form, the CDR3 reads TGTGCCAGCAGTTCCTGGAACACTGAAGCTTTCTTT.

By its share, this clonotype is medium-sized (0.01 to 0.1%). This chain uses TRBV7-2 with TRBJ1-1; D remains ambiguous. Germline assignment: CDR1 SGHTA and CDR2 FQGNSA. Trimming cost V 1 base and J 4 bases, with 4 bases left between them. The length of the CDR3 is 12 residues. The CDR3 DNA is TGTGCCAGCAGCTTAGACGCCACTGAAGCTTTCTTT. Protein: CASSLDATEAFF.

This chain's CDR3 is CASSPPRDRGRSGANVLTF. The CDR3 DNA sequence: TGTGCCAGCAGTCCTCCCCGAGACAGGGGTCGCTCTGGGGCCAACGTCCTGACTTTC. V gene TRBV27 combines with J gene TRBJ2-6; 8 bases match TRBD1. With 5 bases clipped from V and 0 bases from J, the junction kept 12 bases outside the gene matches. This CDR3 comprises 19 residues. The germline gives CDR1 MNHEY, CDR2 SMNVEV (reference sequence).

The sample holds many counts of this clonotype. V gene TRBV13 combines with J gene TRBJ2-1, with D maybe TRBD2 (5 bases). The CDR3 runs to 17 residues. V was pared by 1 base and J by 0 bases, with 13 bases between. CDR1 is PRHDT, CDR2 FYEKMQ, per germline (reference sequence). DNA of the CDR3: TGTGCCAGCAGCTTAGTTGAGGGTAGGAGCTCCTACAATGAGCAGTTCTTC. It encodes CASSLVEGRSSYNEQFF.

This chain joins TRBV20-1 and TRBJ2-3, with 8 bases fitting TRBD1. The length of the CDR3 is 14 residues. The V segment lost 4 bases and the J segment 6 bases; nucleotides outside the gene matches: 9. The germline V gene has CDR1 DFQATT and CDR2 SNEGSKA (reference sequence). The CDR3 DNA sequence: TGCAGTGCTACCGGGACAGGTTTGTCGGATACGCAGTATTTT. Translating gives CSATGTGLSDTQYF.

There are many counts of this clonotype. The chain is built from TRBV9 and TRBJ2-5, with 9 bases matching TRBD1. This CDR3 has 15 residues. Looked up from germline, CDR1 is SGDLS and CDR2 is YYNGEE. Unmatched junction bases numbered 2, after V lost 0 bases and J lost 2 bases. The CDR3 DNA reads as TGTGCCAGCAGCGTAGGACAGGGGGGTCAAGAGACCCAGTACTTC. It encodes CASSVGQGGQETQYF.

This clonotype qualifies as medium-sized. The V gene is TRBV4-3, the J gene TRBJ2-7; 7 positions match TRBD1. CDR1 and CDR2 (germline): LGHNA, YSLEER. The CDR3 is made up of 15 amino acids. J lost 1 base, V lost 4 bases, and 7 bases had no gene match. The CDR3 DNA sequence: TGCGCCAGCAGCCTCACTCACAGGGGATCCTACGAGCAGTACTTC. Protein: CASSLTHRGSYEQYF.